This is a list of T cell receptor beta chains from one sample in a study of Graves' ophthalmopathy and Graves' hyperthyroidism. One entry per CDR3 protein, called by TCRdb with MiXCR from the multiplex PCR reads. The sample lists some 400,000 distinct CDR3 sequences; 15% to 20% were seen once. The sequencing sample was made of peripheral blood. All receptors come from a woman aged 18-29 years with Graves' ophthalmopathy. Each CDR3 is given with its conserved first and last residue. A D gene is named only where the DNA matches it firmly. Clone size, where shown, is once, few, many, or a class for clones that have expanded.

V gene	clone size	D gene	J gene	CDR3 protein	CDR3 DNA
TRBV7-2	many	.	TRBJ2-5	CASSTGTQRYQETQYF	TGTGCCAGCAGCACAGGAACACAGCGGTATCAAGAGACCCAGTACTTC
TRBV28	many	TRBD1	TRBJ2-7	CASRMTPTGAIAYEQYF	TGTGCCAGCAGGATGACTCCTACAGGGGCCATCGCCTACGAGCAGTACTTC
TRBV11-2	few	.	TRBJ2-7	CASSAPCRSYEQYF	TGTGCCAGCAGCGCCCCGTGTCGGTCCTACGAGCAGTACTTC
TRBV2	many	.	TRBJ1-2	CASSEGRANYGYTF	TGTGCCAGCAGTGAAGGGAGAGCTAACTATGGCTACACCTTC
TRBV7-2	many	.	TRBJ2-5	CASSLVRRAGETQYF	TGTGCCAGCAGCTTAGTCCGGAGGGCAGGGGAGACCCAGTACTTC
TRBV28	many	.	TRBJ2-7	CASSFSPLARAVEQYF	TGTGCCAGCAGTTTCAGCCCCCTAGCGCGAGCAGTCGAGCAGTACTTC
TRBV19	many	.	TRBJ1-5	CASSWVGVHQPQHF	TGTGCCAGCAGTTGGGTAGGAGTTCATCAGCCCCAGCATTTT
TRBV2	.	.	TRBJ2-5	CASRREGGETQYF	TGTGCCAGCAGGCGCGAGGGTGGCGAGACCCAGTACTTC
TRBV12-3/TRBV12-4	many	.	TRBJ1-5	CASSLGQASNQPQHF	TGTGCCAGCAGTTTAGGGCAAGCGAGCAATCAGCCCCAGCATTTT
TRBV6-5	.	.	TRBJ2-7	CASSSNGYEQYF	TGTGCCAGCAGTTCCAATGGGTACGAGCAGTACTTC
TRBV29-1	many	TRBD1	TRBJ1-3	CSATPYRGNTIYF	TGCAGCGCAACCCCCTACAGGGGCAACACCATATATTTT
TRBV10-3	.	TRBD1	TRBJ1-2	CAISKQGDYGYTF	TGTGCCATCAGTAAACAGGGGGACTATGGCTACACCTTC
TRBV6-5	many	TRBD2	TRBJ2-2	CASSYQREGTGELFF	TGTGCCAGCAGTTACCAACGGGAGGGGACCGGGGAGCTGTTTTTT
TRBV6-1	many	.	TRBJ1-5	CASSEALRLNQPQHF	TGTGCCAGCAGTGAAGCGCTGCGCCTCAATCAGCCCCAGCATTTT
TRBV6-1	many	.	TRBJ1-1	CASTKDRLNTEAFF	TGTGCCAGCACAAAGGACAGACTGAACACTGAAGCTTTCTTT
TRBV6-1	many	TRBD2	TRBJ2-7	CASSVSWAGTRLREQYF	TGTGCCAGCAGTGTTTCATGGGCGGGGACTAGGCTTCGCGAGCAGTACTTC
TRBV27	many	.	TRBJ2-7	CASSPPSLLHQYF	TGTGCCAGCAGTCCCCCATCACTTCTCCATCAGTACTTC
TRBV12-3/TRBV12-4	.	.	TRBJ2-2	CASSLSVGTGELFF	TGTGCCAGCAGTCTTTCCGTCGGGACCGGGGAGCTGTTTTTT
TRBV24-1	.	.	TRBJ1-1	CATSDSGQWDTEAFF	TGTGCCACCAGTGATTCAGGACAGTGGGACACTGAAGCTTTCTTT
TRBV24-1	many	TRBD1	TRBJ2-7	CATSQTGTGSYEQYF	TGTGCCACCTCGCAGACCGGGACAGGGTCCTACGAGCAGTACTTC
TRBV28	many	.	TRBJ2-7	CASSLNPYEQYF	TGTGCCAGCAGTTTAAACCCCTATGAGCAGTACTTC
TRBV12-3/TRBV12-4	many	.	TRBJ1-1	CASSLVTIESTEAFF	TGTGCCAGCAGTTTAGTGACTATTGAGAGCACTGAAGCTTTCTTT
TRBV6-5	.	.	TRBJ2-5	CASSSWTATQETQYF	TGTGCCAGCAGTTCCTGGACAGCCACTCAAGAGACCCAGTACTTC
TRBV27	many	.	TRBJ2-7	CASSLSGTVYEQYF	TGTGCCAGCAGCCTTTCCGGGACGGTTTACGAGCAGTACTTC
TRBV15	.	.	TRBJ1-2	CATSIDPRSYGYTF	TGTGCCACCAGCATCGACCCCCGGAGCTATGGCTACACCTTC
TRBV11-2	many	TRBD2	TRBJ2-7	CASSSSGGVRYEQYF	TGTGCCAGCAGCTCATCCGGGGGGGTACGGTACGAGCAGTACTTC
TRBV28	many	.	TRBJ2-4	CASSFKRVAAKNIQYF	TGTGCCAGCAGTTTTAAGCGGGTGGCGGCCAAAAACATTCAGTACTTC
TRBV14	few	.	TRBJ2-7	CASSQVLRGAYEQYF	TGTGCCAGCAGCCAAGTCTTGCGGGGAGCCTACGAGCAGTACTTC
TRBV7-2	many	TRBD1	TRBJ2-4	CASSYDRAANIQYF	TGTGCCAGCAGCTACGACAGGGCCGCGAACATTCAGTACTTC
TRBV19	.	TRBD1	TRBJ1-1	CASRTGTGNTEAFF	TGTGCCAGTAGGACGGGGACAGGGAACACTGAAGCTTTCTTT
TRBV29-1	many	.	TRBJ2-5	CSVEDRYPQGQRGETQYF	TGCAGCGTTGAAGATCGGTACCCCCAGGGCCAACGGGGAGAGACCCAGTACTTC
TRBV19	many	TRBD2	TRBJ2-7	CASSPGGGATYEQYF	TGTGCCAGTAGCCCCGGGGGGGGGGCAACCTACGAGCAGTACTTC
TRBV2	many	.	TRBJ1-5	CASSEALRDYGHF	TGTGCCAGCAGTGAAGCGTTAAGAGACTATGGGCATTTT
TRBV11-2	many	.	TRBJ2-2	CASSIGVNTGELFF	TGTGCCAGCAGCATAGGAGTGAACACCGGGGAGCTGTTTTTT
TRBV20-1	few	.	TRBJ1-1	CSARDSGFNTEAFF	TGCAGTGCTAGAGATTCGGGATTCAATACTGAAGCTTTCTTT
TRBV6-1	many	.	TRBJ2-5	CASGLGFSETQYF	TGTGCCAGCGGGCTAGGTTTTTCGGAGACCCAGTACTTC
TRBV5-1	many	.	TRBJ2-2	CASSLFRRGAENTGELFF	TGCGCCAGCAGCTTGTTCCGTCGGGGGGCGGAGAACACCGGGGAGCTGTTTTTT
TRBV12-3/TRBV12-4	many	TRBD2	TRBJ2-4	CASRTSSGIANIQYF	TGTGCCAGCAGAACCTCTAGCGGGATAGCGAACATTCAGTACTTC
TRBV28	many	.	TRBJ2-3	CASSLLSGGRKNTQYF	TGTGCCAGCAGTTTATTATCGGGGGGCAGGAAAAATACGCAGTATTTT
TRBV11-1	.	.	TRBJ2-2	CASSLSPRGGQAGELFF	TGTGCCAGCAGCTTATCGCCGAGGGGGGGGCAAGCCGGGGAGCTGTTTTTT
TRBV28	many	.	TRBJ1-1	CASSSGEYYTEAFF	TGTGCCAGCAGCTCCGGCGAATATTACACTGAAGCTTTCTTT
TRBV28	.	.	TRBJ2-5	CASSNPRDNQETQYF	TGTGCCAGCAGTAACCCCCGGGACAACCAAGAGACCCAGTACTTC
TRBV11-3	.	TRBD1	TRBJ1-1	CASSRRQGTEAFF	TGTGCCAGCAGCCGGCGACAGGGCACTGAAGCTTTCTTT
TRBV19	many	.	TRBJ1-5	CASSQNRGGNQPQHF	TGTGCCAGTAGCCAAAACCGAGGGGGGAATCAGCCCCAGCATTTT
TRBV2	many	.	TRBJ2-2	CASSVFANTGELFF	TGTGCCAGCAGTGTGTTTGCGAACACCGGGGAGCTGTTTTTT
TRBV12-3/TRBV12-4	.	TRBD1	TRBJ1-1	CASGWAETGIGMNTEAFF	TGTGCCAGCGGCTGGGCCGAGACAGGGATCGGAATGAACACTGAAGCTTTCTTT